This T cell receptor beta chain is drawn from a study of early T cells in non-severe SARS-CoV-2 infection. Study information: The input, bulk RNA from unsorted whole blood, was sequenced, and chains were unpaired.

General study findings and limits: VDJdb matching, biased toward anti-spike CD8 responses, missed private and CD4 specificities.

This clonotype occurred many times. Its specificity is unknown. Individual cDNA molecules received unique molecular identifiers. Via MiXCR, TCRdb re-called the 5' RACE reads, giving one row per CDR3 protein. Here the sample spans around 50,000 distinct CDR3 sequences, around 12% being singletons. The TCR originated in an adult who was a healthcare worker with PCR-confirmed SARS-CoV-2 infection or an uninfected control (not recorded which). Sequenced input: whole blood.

This CDR3 reads CAISSDRGDEQYF. CDR3 in DNA: TGTGCCATCTCTTCCGACAGGGGTGACGAGCAGTACTTC. The rearrangement joins TRBV27 to TRBJ2-7; 8 bases are shared with TRBD1. The CDR3 contains 13 residues. Trimming at V came to 10 bases and at J to 5 bases, leaving 10 bases not matched to a gene. Germline CDR1 is MNHEY and CDR2 is SMNVEV (reference sequence).